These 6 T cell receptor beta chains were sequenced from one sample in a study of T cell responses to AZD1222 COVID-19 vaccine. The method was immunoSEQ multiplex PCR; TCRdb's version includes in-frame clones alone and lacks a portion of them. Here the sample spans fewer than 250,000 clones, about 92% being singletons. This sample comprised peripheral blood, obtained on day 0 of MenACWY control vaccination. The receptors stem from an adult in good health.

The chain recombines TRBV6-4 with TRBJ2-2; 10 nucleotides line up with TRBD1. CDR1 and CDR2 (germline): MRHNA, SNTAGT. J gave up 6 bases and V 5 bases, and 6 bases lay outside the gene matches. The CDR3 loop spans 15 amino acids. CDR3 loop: CASSRDRGSSGELFF. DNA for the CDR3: TGTGCCAGCAGTCGGGACAGGGGATCCTCCGGGGAGCTGTTTTTT.

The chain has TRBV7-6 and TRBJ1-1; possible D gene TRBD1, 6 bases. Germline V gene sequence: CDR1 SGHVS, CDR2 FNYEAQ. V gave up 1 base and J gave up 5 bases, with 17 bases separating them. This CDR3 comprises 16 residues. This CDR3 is CASSLDSGAKGTEAFF. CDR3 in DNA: TGTGCCAGCAGCTTAGATTCGGGGGCGAAGGGGACTGAAGCTTTCTTT.

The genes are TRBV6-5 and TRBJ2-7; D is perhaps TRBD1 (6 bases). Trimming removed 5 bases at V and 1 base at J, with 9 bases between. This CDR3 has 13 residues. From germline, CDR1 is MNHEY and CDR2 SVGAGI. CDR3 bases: TGTGCCAGCAGTAACGGACAGTCCTACGAGCAGTACTTC. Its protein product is CASSNGQSYEQYF.

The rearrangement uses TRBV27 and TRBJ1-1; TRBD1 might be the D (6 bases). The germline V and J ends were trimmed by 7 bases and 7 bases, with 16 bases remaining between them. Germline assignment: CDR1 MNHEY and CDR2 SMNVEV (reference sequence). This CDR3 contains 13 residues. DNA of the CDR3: TGTGCCAGCAAGGGAAAGGGGGGACTTGAAGCTTTCTTT. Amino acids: CASKGKGGLEAFF.

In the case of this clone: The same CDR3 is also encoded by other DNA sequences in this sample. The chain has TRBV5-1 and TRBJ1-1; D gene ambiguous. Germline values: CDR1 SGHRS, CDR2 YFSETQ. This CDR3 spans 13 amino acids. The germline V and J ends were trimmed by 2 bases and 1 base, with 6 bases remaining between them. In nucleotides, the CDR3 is TGCGCCAGCAGCTTAGCAGGGAACACTGAAGCTTTCTTT. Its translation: CASSLAGNTEAFF.

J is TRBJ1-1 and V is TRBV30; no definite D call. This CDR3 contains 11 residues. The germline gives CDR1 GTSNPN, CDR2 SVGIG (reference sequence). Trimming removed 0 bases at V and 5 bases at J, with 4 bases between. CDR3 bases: TGTGCCTGGAGTGTTGAGACTGAAGCTTTCTTT. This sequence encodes CAWSVETEAFF.